This TCR beta chain is drawn from a study of cytomegalovirus exposure and HLA in healthy donors. Overall study findings and caveats: Later analysis associated a missense DCLRE1C variant with TCR beta V- and J-gene trimming.

Germline V gives CDR1 SGHAT, CDR2 FQNNGV. The CDR3 sequence is 16 residues long. Losses at the gene ends were 4 bases for V and 0 bases for J; bases not matched to a gene: 5. This clone was seen only a few times. As yet, its antigen is unknown. The PCR used 60 Vbeta and 13 Jbeta primers. Authors' methods: Some 11 million shared chains were among the about 80 million unique TCR beta chains that a later analysis counted. Produced via immunoSEQ multiplex PCR; TCRdb's table is partial and in-frame only. That table gives V, J and clone size, and the DNA gave D and trimming. The data contain some 120,000 clones, less than 85% of them singletons.

The sequenced sample consisted of PBMCs. J is TRBJ2-3 and V is TRBV11-2, with 9 bases matching TRBD2. This sequence was found in a middle-aged woman in good health and CMV-seronegative. CDR3 sequence: CASSSPTSGSTDTQYF. In DNA form, the CDR3 reads TGTGCCAGCAGCTCCCCCACTAGCGGGAGCACAGATACGCAGTATTTT.